The source of this TCR beta chain is a study of T cell changes during pregnancy in multiple sclerosis. The CDR3 runs to 14 residues. Per the germline V gene, CDR1 is SGHVS and CDR2 is FQNEAQ. V dropped 4 bases and J dropped 3 bases, with 9 bases sitting between them. Clones were read by immunoSEQ multiplex PCR, and TCRdb kept only the in-frame ones, dropping some. Found here are 65,000 to 85,000 clones, 89% of them singletons; the top ten hold approximately 0.88%. The material was peripheral blood, obtained in the first trimester of pregnancy. This receptor was taken from a female donor in good health, enrolled as a control in a pregnancy study. V usage is TRBV7-8 and J usage is TRBJ2-2, with D unclear. The CDR3 sequence is CASSSPRDTGELFF. As DNA, the CDR3 is TGTGCCAGCAGCTCCCCTCGGGACACCGGGGAGCTGTTTTTT.